This T cell receptor (beta chain) comes out of a study of cytomegalovirus exposure and HLA in healthy donors. General study findings and limits: The study designated about 160 TCR beta chains cytomegalovirus-associated. Segments of the TCR beta V type were, in most cases, productive about 87% or about 30% of the time in an earlier analysis. Later on, a genetic analysis was performed. It linked a missense variant in DCLRE1C with V- and J-gene trimming of TCR beta.

The ends lost 4 bases at V and 1 base at J; junction bases unmatched: 3. From germline, CDR1 is MNHEY and CDR2 SMNVEV (reference sequence). This CDR3 has 14 amino acids. To note about this clone: Its target is not known.

PCR amplification relied on 60 Vbeta primers (plus 13 Jbeta primers). The data were produced by immunoSEQ multiplex PCR, yet TCRdb's version contains in-frame clones alone and is incomplete. The table records 95,000 to 150,000 clones, under 12% of them present only once. This receptor was taken from a woman aged 18-29 years in good health and CMV-seropositive. The chain carries TRBV27 and TRBJ2-5, with 7 bases that match TRBD1. Material: PBMCs. In nucleotides, the CDR3 is TGTGCCAGCAGTTCTTCAGGGGGCCAAGAGACCCAGTACTTC. Protein product: CASSSSGGQETQYF.